These T cell receptor beta chains were read from a single sample in a study of T cell responses to AZD1222 COVID-19 vaccine. Data came from immunoSEQ multiplex PCR; TCRdb stores just in-frame clones and leaves some out. Of 90,000 to 150,000 clones listed, 85% to 90% were seen once; the top ten hold roughly 8.9%. Source: peripheral blood, taken on day 0 of AZD1222 vaccination. The receptors were gathered from an adult in good health. CDR3s include the opening cysteine and the closing phenylalanine or tryptophan. Each record gives: V gene, J gene, clone size, D gene, CDR3 DNA, CDR3 protein. A D gene is named only where the DNA matches it firmly. Where a row states a size, it is once, few, many or the class of an expanded clone; other rows omit it.

>TRBV27|TRBJ2-1|.|TRBD2
TGTGCCAGCAGTGTCCTGGGGGGGACTTTATACAATGAGCAGTTCTTC
CASSVLGGTLYNEQFF
>TRBV19|TRBJ2-1|.|TRBD2
TGTGCCAGCGACCGGGGACTAGCGGCAGGTTATTACAATGAGCAGTTCTTC
CASDRGLAAGYYNEQFF
>TRBV29-1|TRBJ1-2|.|.
TGCAGCGCTCACCGACAGATTACTGGCTACACCTTC
CSAHRQITGYTF
>TRBV11-2|TRBJ2-5|.|.
TGTGCCAGCAGCCTGCACGGGAGTGCGGAGACCCAGTACTTC
CASSLHGSAETQYF
>TRBV7-9|TRBJ1-1|.|.
TGTGCCAGTGACGCAGGATTGAACACTGAAGCTTTCTTT
CASDAGLNTEAFF
>TRBV3-1/TRBV3-2|TRBJ1-1|.|.
TGTGCCAGCAGCTTGTATGGGGGGAGGTCTGAAGCTTTCTTT
CASSLYGGRSEAFF
>TRBV30|TRBJ2-4|.|TRBD2
TGTGCCTGGAGGGCAACTAGCGGGAGTGGGTCCAAAAACATTCAGTACTTC
CAWRATSGSGSKNIQYF
>TRBV3-1/TRBV3-2|TRBJ1-6|.|TRBD1
TGTGCCAGCAGCCTGGGACAGAAGGATTCACCCCTCCACTTT
CASSLGQKDSPLHF
>TRBV27|TRBJ2-7|few|TRBD2
TGTGCCAGCAGTTACAGACTTAGCGGGGGAAGAATACACGAGCAGTACTTC
CASSYRLSGGRIHEQYF
>TRBV28|TRBJ1-2|.|TRBD1
TGTGCCAGCAGTTCCCGGACAGGGGTGAATGGCTACACCTTC
CASSSRTGVNGYTF
>TRBV30|TRBJ2-7|once|.
TGTGCCTGGAGTGTCTCCCAGGGATTGGACGAGCAGTACTTC
CAWSVSQGLDEQYF
>TRBV28|TRBJ2-3|.|.
TGTGCCAGCAGTTTCGCCGTTTTAATAGAAGGTACGCAGTATTTT
CASSFAVLIEGTQYF
>TRBV29-1|TRBJ2-1|.|.
TGCAGCGTGGGCTATGAGCAGTTCTTC
CSVGYEQFF
>TRBV12-3/TRBV12-4|TRBJ2-5|once|.
TGTGCCAGCGGTAGGGAATACCAAGAGACCCAGTACTTC
CASGREYQETQYF
>TRBV9|TRBJ1-4|once|.
TGTGCCAGCAGCGTGCAAGGGTATGGTGAAAAACTGTTTTTT
CASSVQGYGEKLFF
>TRBV5-6|TRBJ2-7|.|.
TGTGCCAGCAGCTTGGGGACAGTCTACGAGCAGTACTTC
CASSLGTVYEQYF
>TRBV7-3|TRBJ1-1|.|.
TGTGCCAGCAGCTCACAGGTTGGAACTGAAGCTTTCTTT
CASSSQVGTEAFF
>TRBV28|TRBJ1-4|.|.
TGTGCCAGCCGTACACCTGCAACTAATGAAAAACTGTTTTTT
CASRTPATNEKLFF
>TRBV6-5|TRBJ2-1|.|TRBD1
TGTGCCAGCAGTAACTACAGGGGATACTCCTACAATGAGCAGTTCTTC
CASSNYRGYSYNEQFF
>TRBV5-1|TRBJ1-2|.|.
TGCGCCAGCAGCTCCACGACGGGTTACTATGGCTACACCTTC
CASSSTTGYYGYTF
>TRBV24-1|TRBJ1-2|.|.
TGTGCCACCAGTGATAGCGGGGTCGGCTACACCTTC
CATSDSGVGYTF
>TRBV5-4|TRBJ1-6|.|.
TGTGCCAGCAGCGCCACCAGGGCGAGCTCCTATAATTCACCCCTCCACTTT
CASSATRASSYNSPLHF
>TRBV10-2|TRBJ2-1|.|TRBD2
TGCGCCAGCACGCCTAGCGGGACGGTCAGTGAGCAGTTCTTC
CASTPSGTVSEQFF
>TRBV5-7|TRBJ1-2|.|.
TGTGCCAGCAGCCCCGTACCGGGGGGCCTAGACTATGGCTACACCTTC
CASSPVPGGLDYGYTF
>TRBV27|TRBJ2-1|.|.
TGTGCCAGCAGTTCCCCAGCGGGCCGCGGGAATGAGCAGTTCTTC
CASSSPAGRGNEQFF
>TRBV11-2|TRBJ2-7|.|.
TGTGCCAGCAGCTTAGTGAACACCCCCTACGAGCAGTACTTC
CASSLVNTPYEQYF
>TRBV5-6|TRBJ2-6|.|TRBD1
TGTGCCAGCAGAACAGGGGTCGACTCTGGGGCCAACGTCCTGACTTTC
CASRTGVDSGANVLTF
>TRBV2|TRBJ2-6|.|.
TGTGCCAGCACTGGGTCTGGGGCCAACGTCCTGACTTTC
CASTGSGANVLTF
>TRBV28|TRBJ2-2|.|.
TGTGCCAGCACTGAACCAGGTTTCACCGGGGAGCTGTTTTTT
CASTEPGFTGELFF
>TRBV5-5|TRBJ1-3|.|TRBD1
TGTGCCAGCAGCCCCTGGGACAGGGGCTACTCTGGAAACACCATATATTTT
CASSPWDRGYSGNTIYF
>TRBV5-8|TRBJ1-5|.|TRBD1
TGTGCCAGCAGCGGGGGGACAGAGCATCAGCCCCAGCATTTT
CASSGGTEHQPQHF
>TRBV5-1|TRBJ1-2|.|.
TGCGCCAGCAGCTTAGGGACGGGCTATGGCTACACCTTC
CASSLGTGYGYTF